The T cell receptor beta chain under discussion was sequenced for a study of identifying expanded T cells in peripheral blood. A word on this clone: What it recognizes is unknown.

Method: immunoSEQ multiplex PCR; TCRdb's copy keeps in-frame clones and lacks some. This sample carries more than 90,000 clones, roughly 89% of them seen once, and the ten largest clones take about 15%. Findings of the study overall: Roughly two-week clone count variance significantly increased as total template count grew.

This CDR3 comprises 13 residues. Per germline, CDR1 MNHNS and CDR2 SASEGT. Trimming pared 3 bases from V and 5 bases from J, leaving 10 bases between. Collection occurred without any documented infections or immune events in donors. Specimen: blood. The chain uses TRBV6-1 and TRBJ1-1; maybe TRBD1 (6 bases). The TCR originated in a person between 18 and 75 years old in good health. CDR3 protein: CASSDGGLTEAFF. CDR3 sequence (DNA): TGTGCCAGCAGTGATGGGGGGCTGACTGAAGCTTTCTTT.